The 12 T cell receptor beta chains below come from one sample, sequenced in a study of T cells in Graves' hyperthyroidism and ophthalmopathy. RNA transcripts gave rise to amplified TCR beta CDR3 regions. Carried out on the TCR CDR3, a first-round RT-PCR used the HTBI primer set. TCRdb re-analysed the multiplex PCR reads in MiXCR, keeping a single row per CDR3 protein. This sample has hundreds of thousands of distinct CDR3 sequences, with 14% found just once. The material sequenced was blood. These receptors were collected from a woman younger than 30 with Graves' hyperthyroidism.

The sample holds many counts of this clonotype. This chain connects TRBV25-1 to TRBJ1-4; possibly TRBD1 for D (6 bases). V shed 10 bases and J shed 7 bases, with 25 bases lying between them. Germline assignment: CDR1 MGHDK and CDR2 SYGVNS. There are 16 residues in the CDR3. This CDR3 is CATSPPGLQGREKLFF. The CDR3, as DNA: TGTGCCACCTCACCCCCGGGCCTACAGGGACGTGAAAAACTGTTTTTT.

This clonotype was picked up one time. This sequence joins TRBV28 and TRBJ1-2; 11 bases map to TRBD1. Germline V gene data show CDR1 as MDHEN and CDR2 as SYDVKM. With 2 bases clipped from V and 8 bases from J, the junction kept 4 bases outside the gene matches. The CDR3 contains 14 residues. The CDR3 region is CASSLPGTGGGYTF. The CDR3 DNA is TGTGCCAGCAGTTTACCCGGGACAGGGGGAGGCTACACCTTC.

This clonotype was found many times. This rearrangement joins TRBV7-2 to TRBJ2-1; 7 nucleotides line up with TRBD2. The CDR3 is made up of 16 amino acids. The V segment lost 1 base and the J segment 0 bases; nucleotides outside the gene matches: 3. Germline loops: CDR1 SGHTA, CDR2 FQGNSA. In DNA, the CDR3 is TGTGCCAGCAGCTTAGGCCCGGGGGGCTCCTACAATGAGCAGTTCTTC. This gives the protein CASSLGPGGSYNEQFF.

Ten or more counts support this clonotype. The J gene is TRBJ2-7, the V gene TRBV2, with 12 bases identical to TRBD2. This CDR3 region has 17 residues. Trimming removed 7 bases from V and 0 bases from J; junction bases left unmatched: 10. CDR1 and CDR2 from the germline V gene are SNHLY and FYNNEI. The CDR3 spells CASTETSGSYDSYEQYF. As DNA, the CDR3 is TGTGCCAGCACCGAGACTAGCGGGAGCTACGACTCCTACGAGCAGTACTTC.

This clonotype has only a few counts. This chain joins TRBV19 and TRBJ2-3, with D possibly being TRBD2 (5 bases). Germline CDR1 LNHDA, CDR2 SQIVND (reference sequence). The CDR3 is made up of 13 amino acids. Trimming stripped 5 bases from V and 7 bases from J, with 13 bases between. The CDR3 sequence is CASSERSGNTQYF. Written as DNA, the CDR3 is TGTGCCAGTAGTGAGCGGTCCGGAAATACGCAGTATTTT.

This clonotype was detected many times. The chain links TRBV11-3 to TRBJ2-7, with 8 positions matching TRBD1. The J segment lost 3 bases and the V segment lost 5 bases, leaving 12 bases of the junction unmatched. The CDR3 has 16 amino acids. Germline loops: CDR1 SGHNT, CDR2 YENEEA. The CDR3 protein is CASSPMDRVFLYEQYF. The CDR3 bases are TGTGCCAGCAGCCCGATGGACAGGGTTTTCCTCTACGAGCAGTACTTC.

This clonotype was recorded at least ten times. CDR3 nucleotides: TGTGCCAGCAGTCGGGACGGGGGGGCCGGGGAGCTGTTTTTT. It encodes CASSRDGGAGELFF. The genes are TRBV12-3 or TRBV12-4 and TRBJ2-2; 8 positions agree with TRBD2. The V gene end was trimmed by 5 bases and the J gene end by 6 bases; junction bases not matched to a gene: 5. The CDR3 runs 14 residues.

This clonotype turned up a few times. V gene TRBV3-1 combines with J gene TRBJ2-2; D perhaps matches TRBD2 (5 bases). The CDR3 has 18 residues. Germline V gives CDR1 LGHDT, CDR2 YNNKEL (reference sequence). Trimming cost V 6 bases and J 4 bases, with 24 bases left between them. This chain's CDR3 is CASSRPKAPGVGTGELFF. The CDR3 bases are TGTGCCAGCAGTCGCCCCAAGGCGCCCGGGGTGGGCACCGGGGAGCTGTTTTTT.

This clonotype was counted a few times. This chain joins TRBV6-2 or TRBV6-3 and TRBJ1-1; the D is unclear. The CDR3 has 12 amino acids. Germline CDR1 and CDR2: MNHEY and SVGEGT. V dropped 1 base and J dropped 7 bases, with 7 bases sitting between them. CDR3 DNA: TGTGCCAGCAGTTACTTGAAGGGTGAAGCTTTCTTT. This codes for CASSYLKGEAFF.

This clonotype came up many times. CDR3 in amino acids: CASSLSSEGLYEQYF. In DNA form, the CDR3 reads TGTGCCAGCAGTTTATCGTCCGAGGGGTTGTACGAGCAGTACTTC. This chain connects TRBV27 to TRBJ2-7; D tentatively fits TRBD1 or TRBD2 (5 bases each). The CDR3 is 15 amino acids. The germline CDR1 and CDR2 sequences are MNHEY and SMNVEV (reference sequence). V shed 0 bases and J shed 4 bases, with 13 bases lying between them.

Ten or more counts support this clonotype. The J gene is TRBJ2-2, the V gene TRBV11-2, with D unclear. V lost 5 bases and J 1 base, leaving 14 bases between the germline ends. The V gene's germline CDR1 is SGHAT and CDR2 FQNNGV. This CDR3 contains 16 residues. The CDR3 bases are TGTGCCAGCAGCGGATCCGGGCAGCTGAACACCGGGGAGCTGTTTTTT. Residues: CASSGSGQLNTGELFF. Based on the CDR3 plus reference TRBV11-2 and TRBJ2-2, the full variable domain is EAGVAQSPRYKIIEKRQSVAFWCNPISGHATLYWYQQILGQGPKLLIQFQNNGVVDDSQLPKDRFSAERLKGVDSTLKIQPAKLEDSAVYLCASSGSGQLNTGELFFGEGSRLTVL.

This clonotype was observed at least ten times. The gene calls are TRBV3-1 and TRBJ1-1; D unresolved. The CDR3 extends over 13 amino acids. CDR1 is LGHDT, CDR2 YNNKEL, per germline (reference sequence). V was shortened by 0 bases and J by 8 bases, with 10 bases between the two germline ends. The CDR3 coding sequence is TGTGCCAGCAGCCAAGACAACAGAGAAGAAGCTTTCTTT. Translated, it gives CASSQDNREEAFF.